This record looks at one TCR beta chain sequence and its context. The authors' processing: Amplifying reference gene primers gave estimates of nucleated cell counts. Assay: immunoSEQ multiplex PCR; the TCRdb copy retains only in-frame clones and omits some. V and J calls plus clone size are reproduced from that table; the DNA served to infer D and trimming. The data contain roughly 120,000 clones, around 79% of them singletons. This entry comes from a study of blood T cell repertoires in COVID-19. Study background: Nucleic acid was either cDNA or gDNA, and it came from T cells, B-cell-depleted T cells, or PBMCs.

This CDR3 has 14 amino acids. Germline loops: CDR1 SGHNT, CDR2 YYREEE (reference sequence). Trimming took off 3 bases at V and 0 bases at J, with 8 bases between the two ends. This TCR was recovered from a man in his fifties with acute or convalescent COVID-19. The rearrangement links TRBV5-4 to TRBJ2-3; D is perhaps TRBD2 (6 bases). Source material: peripheral blood. CDR3 sequence (DNA): TGTGCCAGCAGCTCTGGGAGGAGCACAGATACGCAGTATTTT. Amino acids: CASSSGRSTDTQYF.